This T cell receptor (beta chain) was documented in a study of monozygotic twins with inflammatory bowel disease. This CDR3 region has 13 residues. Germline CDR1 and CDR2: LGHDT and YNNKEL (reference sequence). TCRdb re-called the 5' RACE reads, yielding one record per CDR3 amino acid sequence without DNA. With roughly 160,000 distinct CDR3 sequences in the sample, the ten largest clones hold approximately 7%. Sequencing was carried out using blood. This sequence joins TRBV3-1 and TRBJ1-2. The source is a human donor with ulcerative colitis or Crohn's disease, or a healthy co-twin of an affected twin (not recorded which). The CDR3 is CASSQETRYGYTF.